The rows below give T cell receptor beta chains drawn from one sample of a study of blood T cell repertoires in COVID-19. Only in-frame clones appear in the TCRdb table, and some are missing; sequencing was by immunoSEQ multiplex PCR. Among 96,000 or so clones, approximately 90% were seen once, and the ten largest hold 2.9%. The sample comprised peripheral blood. The receptor source for this set is an elderly woman with acute or convalescent COVID-19. Both conserved end residues are part of each CDR3. Fields, in order: J gene, D gene, V gene, clone size, CDR3 DNA, CDR3 protein. The D gene is left open where the match is weak. Only some rows state a clone size, as once, few, many or a class for expanded clones.

>TRBJ1-3|NA|TRBV9|NA
TGTGCCAGCAGCACCTTCGACAGAAGTTCAGCGGGAAACACCATATATTTT
CASSTFDRSSAGNTIYF
>TRBJ1-2|NA|TRBV4-3|NA
TGCGCCAGCAGCCAAGATCTACGGGTTGGTTACGGCTACACCTTC
CASSQDLRVGYGYTF
>TRBJ2-7|TRBD2|TRBV30|NA
TGTGCCTGGACCTTAGCGGGGGGGATGGACGAGCAGTACTTC
CAWTLAGGMDEQYF
>TRBJ1-6|NA|TRBV7-3|NA
TGTGCCAGCAGCTTAAAGGCAGGGGAGGGTTCACCCCTCCACTTT
CASSLKAGEGSPLHF
>TRBJ2-7|TRBD2|TRBV5-1|NA
TGCGCCAGCAGCCACGGACTAGCGGGCTACGAGCAGTACTTC
CASSHGLAGYEQYF
>TRBJ1-1|NA|TRBV19|NA
TGTGCCAGTAGTCCCCTAGAGGGAAATATGAACACTGAAGCTTTCTTT
CASSPLEGNMNTEAFF
>TRBJ1-5|NA|TRBV12-3/TRBV12-4|NA
TGTGCCAGCAGCCCAGAAAATCAGCCCCAGCATTTT
CASSPENQPQHF
>TRBJ1-2|TRBD1|TRBV30|NA
TGTGCCTGGAGTGTTCGTAACAGGGGGCATGGCTACACCTTC
CAWSVRNRGHGYTF
>TRBJ2-1|TRBD2|TRBV28|NA
TGTGCCAGCAGCAGGGACTACGGGACCACCAATGAGCAGTTCTTC
CASSRDYGTTNEQFF
>TRBJ2-2|NA|TRBV5-1|NA
TGCGCCAGCAGCCGCGAGGGCACCGGGGAGCTGTTTTTT
CASSREGTGELFF
>TRBJ1-5|NA|TRBV7-2|NA
TGTGCCAGCAGCTTCCAGGTGTCAAGCAATCAGCCCCAGCATTTT
CASSFQVSSNQPQHF
>TRBJ2-5|NA|TRBV7-3|NA
TGTGCCAGCAGCATCAGTCTCCAAGAGACCCAGTACTTC
CASSISLQETQYF
>TRBJ1-5|NA|TRBV28|few
TGTGCCAGCAGTTTCCCAACAGATAGCAATCAGCCCCAGCATTTT
CASSFPTDSNQPQHF
>TRBJ1-1|NA|TRBV28|NA
TGTGCCAGCAGTTTAGGGGCAGACCTCACTGAAGCTTTCTTT
CASSLGADLTEAFF
>TRBJ2-3|TRBD1|TRBV7-3|NA
TGTGCCAGCAGCTCGACAGGGTACAGCACAGATACGCAGTATTTT
CASSSTGYSTDTQYF
>TRBJ1-2|TRBD1|TRBV29-1|once
TGCAGCATAACGGGGGACAGTAGCGGCTACACCTTC
CSITGDSSGYTF
>TRBJ2-5|NA|TRBV5-1|NA
TGCGCCAGCAGCTCAGCCAAAGGGGGAGAGACCCAGTACTTC
CASSSAKGGETQYF
>TRBJ1-5|TRBD1|TRBV4-2|NA
TGTGCCAGCAGCCAGGGGGACAGGGTCGATAGGGCCCAGCATTTT
CASSQGDRVDRAQHF
>TRBJ1-1|NA|TRBV4-1|NA
TGCGCCAGCAGCCAAGACCCCATGTTCGGGGTGGGGAACACTGAAGCTTTCTTT
CASSQDPMFGVGNTEAFF
>TRBJ2-7|TRBD2|TRBV6-5|NA
TGTGCCAGCAGTAACCGGGACTATCCCTACGAGCAGTACTTC
CASSNRDYPYEQYF
>TRBJ1-2|NA|TRBV4-3|NA
TGCGCCAGCAGCCAAGATCTCTCGGGGGTACGCTACACCTTC
CASSQDLSGVRYTF
>TRBJ1-4|TRBD1|TRBV7-6|NA
TGTGCCAGCAGCTTATCATATGGACAGGGGGCGCGTGAAAAACTGTTTTTT
CASSLSYGQGAREKLFF
>TRBJ2-2|TRBD2|TRBV27|NA
TGTGCCAGCAGTTTCTACCATCAGGGACTAGCGGGAGGGCCTGTCACCGGGGAGCTGTTTTTT
CASSFYHQGLAGGPVTGELFF
>TRBJ2-2|NA|TRBV21-1|NA
TGTGCCAGCTCCAAGTGGGGGCCCGGGGAGCTGTTTTTT
CASSKWGPGELFF
>TRBJ2-2|NA|TRBV6-6|NA
TGTGCCAGCACCGAGGGCGGGGCGAACACCGGGGAGCTGTTTTTT
CASTEGGANTGELFF
>TRBJ1-2|TRBD1|TRBV30|NA
TGTGCCTGGAGGACTCCCCAGGGGGCAGGCGGCTACACCTTC
CAWRTPQGAGGYTF
>TRBJ2-7|TRBD1|TRBV7-9|NA
TGTGCCAGCAGCGGGACAGACCACGAGCAGTACTTC
CASSGTDHEQYF
>TRBJ1-5|NA|TRBV4-2|NA
TGTGCCAGCAGCCAAGATCGGGGGGGGACCGGTCAGCCCCAGCATTTT
CASSQDRGGTGQPQHF
>TRBJ2-1|NA|TRBV30|NA
TGTGCCTGGAGTGGAGGAGTTTCCTACAATGAGCAGTTCTTC
CAWSGGVSYNEQFF
>TRBJ2-5|TRBD2|TRBV5-4|NA
TGTGCCAGCAGCTTGACCGGGGGGGCCGCAGAGACCCAGTACTTC
CASSLTGGAAETQYF
>TRBJ2-7|TRBD1|TRBV28|few
TGTGCCAGCAGTCTCGGGGGGTACAGGGGGCGCGAGCAGTACTTC
CASSLGGYRGREQYF